This T cell receptor (beta chain) emerged from a study of T cell repertoires in cytomegalovirus infection. This clonotype occurred a few times. Each CDR3 protein is one row after TCRdb ran MiXCR on the reads. Found here are 300,000 to 450,000 distinct CDR3 sequences, 18% of them singletons; the top ten hold approximately 8%. The CDR3 contains 18 residues. The V and J ends lost 4 bases and 0 bases respectively, with 19 bases between them. The germline gives CDR1 SGHDN, CDR2 FVKESK. J is TRBJ1-5 and V is TRBV14, with D possibly being TRBD1 (5 bases). What was sequenced was PBMCs. The sequence came from a human donor in good health (CMV status not recorded). Some clones in this sample may be carry-over from other donors' samples. The CDR3 nucleotides are TGTGCCAGCAGCCTCTCGGGGGGGACCCCTTATAGCAATCAGCCCCAGCATTTT. Its protein product is CASSLSGGTPYSNQPQHF.